These 5 T cell receptor beta chains share one sample of origin, sequenced in a study of molecular identifiers for immune sequencing clone quantification. MiXCR, applied by TCRdb to the PCR reads, yields one record per CDR3 protein. The sample has hundreds of thousands of distinct CDR3 sequences, 25% seen once. The sequenced sample consisted of naive CD8+ T cells from blood, with Jurkat cell RNA spiked in. Subset of the sample: FACS-sorted CD8+CD4-CCR7+CD45RA+ naive T cells. These receptors were collected from a human donor in good health. Some libraries in this study had Jurkat cell RNA spiked in.

This clonotype turned up a few times. The V and J genes are TRBV20-1 and TRBJ2-2; D remains unclear. Per the germline V gene, CDR1 is DFQATT and CDR2 is SNEGSKA (reference sequence). V lost 6 bases to trimming and J lost 4 bases, with 12 bases between them. The CDR3 spans 13 residues. CDR3 protein: CSAPDVSTGELFF. The CDR3 coding sequence is TGCAGTGCGCCGGACGTTAGCACCGGGGAGCTGTTTTTT.

Comment on this clonotype: Since a much larger clone is just one base distant, this may be a read error. This CDR3 fails to terminate in the conserved phenylalanine or tryptophan, so it likely reflects a read error. The chain joins TRBV29-1 to TRBJ2-7; D remains ambiguous. CDR1 is SQVTM and CDR2 is ANQGSEA in the germline V gene. The length of the CDR3 is 12 residues. The ends were cut back, 1 base at V and 4 bases at J, with 8 bases in the middle. The chain's CDR3 is CSVEVGGYEQYI. The DNA for the CDR3 is TGCAGCGTTGAAGTGGGTGGTTACGAGCAGTACATC.

The rearrangement joins TRBV4-3 to TRBJ1-6; D is undetermined. Germline assignment: CDR1 LGHNA and CDR2 YSLEER. The CDR3 is made up of 19 amino acids. The V and J ends lost 0 bases and 7 bases respectively, with 22 bases between them. The CDR3 nucleotides read TGCGCCAGCAGCCAAGAGTACGTGGCTTTGGGCCAAGGAAATTCACCCCTCCACTTT. This gives the protein CASSQEYVALGQGNSPLHF.

The chain joins TRBV10-3 to TRBJ2-1; D ambiguous. The CDR3 consists of 14 residues. From germline, CDR1 is ENHRY and CDR2 SYGVKD. Between the trimmed V and J ends, which lost 4 bases and 0 bases, there was a span of 7 bases. The CDR3: CAISARSSYNEQFF. The CDR3 DNA is TGTGCCATCAGTGCCAGAAGCTCCTACAATGAGCAGTTCTTC.

The chain uses TRBV4-3 and TRBJ2-7; TRBD1 or TRBD2 may be the D gene (5 bases each). Germline loops: CDR1 LGHNA, CDR2 YSLEER. This CDR3 has 15 amino acids. V lost 0 bases to trimming and J lost 5 bases, with 14 bases between them. CDR3 residues: CASSQEWGRLNEQYF. DNA of the CDR3: TGCGCCAGCAGCCAAGAATGGGGACGGTTGAACGAGCAGTACTTC.